The next 30 T cell receptor beta chains were all read from a single sample in a study of PD-1 blockade in classical Hodgkin lymphoma. Autologous stem cell transplantation was followed by relapse in every patient, and brentuximab vedotin exposure varied. With magnetic negative selection, CD4+ T cells were purified from PBMCs that had been thawed. Sequencing used immunoSEQ multiplex PCR; TCRdb keeps in-frame clones, though not all of them. The table records tens of thousands of clones, roughly 89% of them present only once. This specimen was CD4+ T cells from blood, taken at baseline. The receptor set was obtained from a human donor with classical Hodgkin lymphoma.

This sequence joins TRBV19 and TRBJ1-2; 8 bases are a match to TRBD1. The V segment lost 3 bases and the J segment 0 bases; nucleotides outside the gene matches: 6. Germline assignment: CDR1 LNHDA and CDR2 SQIVND (reference sequence). The CDR3 length is 16 residues. The CDR3 coding sequence is TGTGCCAGTAGTATCCAGGGGGCTGATGCTAACTATGGCTACACCTTC. Translation: CASSIQGADANYGYTF. Combining the CDR3 with reference TRBV19 and TRBJ1-2 gives the whole variable domain DGGITQSPKYLFRKEGQNVTLSCEQNLNHDAMYWYRQDPGQGLRLIYYSQIVNDFQKGDIAEGYSVSREKKESFPLTVTSAQKNPTAFYLCASSIQGADANYGYTFGSGTRLTVV.

This clone showed up just a few times. J is TRBJ1-5 and V is TRBV19; possible D gene TRBD1, 5 bases. V gave up 5 bases and J gave up 2 bases, with 13 bases separating them. This CDR3 region has 15 residues. Germline loops: CDR1 LNHDA, CDR2 SQIVND (reference sequence). CDR3 protein: CASSPRGRGNQPQHF. The CDR3 coding sequence is TGTGCCAGTAGTCCCCGGGGCAGGGGCAATCAGCCCCAGCATTTT.

This chain uses TRBV5-6 with TRBJ2-3, with 10 bases matching TRBD2. The CDR3 is made up of 14 amino acids. Germline V gives CDR1 SGHDT, CDR2 YYEEEE. The ends lost 4 bases at V and 8 bases at J; junction bases unmatched: 7. The CDR3 region has the DNA TGTGCCAGCAGCCCCAGCGGGGGGGCTAGTACGCAGTATTTT. This sequence encodes CASSPSGGASTQYF.

The chain links TRBV9 to TRBJ2-2, with D possibly being TRBD1 (5 bases). The germline V gene encodes CDR1 SGDLS and CDR2 YYNGEE. The CDR3 loop spans 16 amino acids. V was cut by 0 bases and J by 1 base, with 10 bases left in between. CDR3: CASSVAGSGNTGELFF. The DNA for the CDR3 is TGTGCCAGCAGCGTAGCAGGGTCGGGGAACACCGGGGAGCTGTTTTTT.

This clone was counted between two and nine times. The V call is TRBV18, the J call TRBJ2-1; D uncertain. The CDR3 length is 13 residues. The ends were cut back, 3 bases at V and 10 bases at J, with 13 bases in the middle. The germline V gene has CDR1 KGHSH and CDR2 LQKENI. The CDR3 DNA reads as TGTGCCAGCTCACCCACGCGACATGGAGAGCAGTTCTTC. Translating it yields CASSPTRHGEQFF.

J is TRBJ1-1 and V is TRBV6-5; D possibly corresponds to TRBD1 (5 bases). V was trimmed by 6 bases and J by 3 bases, leaving 14 bases between them. The CDR3 has 14 residues. Germline assignment: CDR1 MNHEY and CDR2 SVGAGI. The CDR3 DNA reads TGTGCCAGCAGGCTTCAAACAGGAGACACTGAAGCTTTCTTT. Translated: CASRLQTGDTEAFF.

V is TRBV18 and J is TRBJ1-5; D not certain. The CDR3 sequence is 13 residues long. CDR1 is KGHSH, CDR2 LQKENI, per germline. The V and J ends lost 6 bases and 7 bases respectively, with 13 bases between them. The CDR3: CASSVTESQPQHF. The CDR3, as DNA: TGTGCCAGCTCGGTTACAGAAAGCCAGCCCCAGCATTTT.

The rearrangement links TRBV7-9 to TRBJ2-5, with D perhaps being TRBD1 or TRBD2 (7 bases each). V lost 1 base and J lost 4, with 10 bases in between. Germline loops: CDR1 SEHNR, CDR2 FQNEAQ (reference sequence). The CDR3 totals 14 residues. CDR3 loop: CASSLGRGGETQYF. Here the CDR3 DNA reads TGTGCCAGCAGCTTAGGCAGGGGGGGAGAGACCCAGTACTTC.

This chain joins TRBV10-3 and TRBJ2-3; 9 positions agree with TRBD2. Germline V gene lookup returns CDR1 ENHRY and CDR2 SYGVKD. V shed 4 bases and J 6 bases; nucleotides not matched to a gene: 11. This CDR3 comprises 16 residues. This chain's CDR3 is CAISGTGTSTADTQYF. The CDR3 bases are TGTGCCATCAGTGGAACCGGGACTAGCACCGCGGATACGCAGTATTTT.

V and J are TRBV7-9 and TRBJ1-5; D gene ambiguous. The CDR3 extends over 13 amino acids. CDR1 SEHNR and CDR2 FQNEAQ come from the germline V gene (reference sequence). V lost 0 bases and J lost 0, with 0 bases in between. For the CDR3, the DNA is TGTGCCAGCAGCTTAGCTAGCAATCAGCCCCAGCATTTT. Its protein product is CASSLASNQPQHF.

This chain uses TRBV18 with TRBJ2-1; 9 bases are a match to TRBD1. The CDR3 covers 15 residues. V shed 0 bases and J 9 bases; nucleotides not matched to a gene: 6. Germline V gives CDR1 KGHSH, CDR2 LQKENI. The CDR3 sequence is CASSPPSRDRAEQFF. CDR3 sequence (DNA): TGTGCCAGCTCACCACCGTCCCGGGACAGGGCTGAGCAGTTCTTC.

This clone was seen only a few times. V gene TRBV6-6 combines with J gene TRBJ1-2, with 8 bases aligning to TRBD1. This CDR3 has 13 amino acids. Looked up from germline, CDR1 is MNHNY and CDR2 is SVGAGI (reference sequence). J lost 4 bases, V lost 6 bases, and 4 bases had no gene match. The CDR3 spells CASRITGGYGYTF. As DNA, the CDR3 is TGTGCCAGCAGAATAACAGGGGGCTATGGCTACACCTTC.

The rearrangement uses TRBV6-5 and TRBJ2-7; D gene uncertain. The CDR3 contains 15 residues. V lost 2 bases, J lost 7 bases, and 18 bases lay in between. Germline lookup yields CDR1 MNHEY and CDR2 SVGAGI. The CDR3: CASSYTRYPLGEQYF. Written as DNA, the CDR3 is TGTGCCAGCAGTTACACGCGGTACCCCCTAGGGGAGCAGTACTTC.

This chain's CDR3 is CASSGGDSNNSPLHF. CDR3 DNA sequence: TGCGCCAGCAGCGGAGGGGACAGCAATAATTCACCCCTCCACTTT. The rearrangement links TRBV5-1 to TRBJ1-6; 7 positions agree with TRBD1. The CDR3 sequence is 15 residues long. With V trimmed by 4 bases and J by 5 bases, 6 bases remained unmatched. Looked up from germline, CDR1 is SGHRS and CDR2 is YFSETQ.

The gene calls are TRBV6-1 and TRBJ1-1; D possibly corresponds to TRBD1 (5 bases). The germline V gene encodes CDR1 MNHNS and CDR2 SASEGT. V lost 4 bases, J lost 2 bases, and 11 bases lay in between. The CDR3 runs to 14 residues. The CDR3 reads CASSGGLHNTEAFF. Written as DNA, the CDR3 is TGTGCCAGCAGTGGGGGACTCCACAACACTGAAGCTTTCTTT.

The J gene is TRBJ2-1, the V gene TRBV11-1, with 7 bases fitting TRBD2. J was trimmed by 8 bases and V by 4 bases; bases with no gene match: 8. The CDR3 has 14 residues. The germline V gene encodes CDR1 SGHAT and CDR2 FQDESV (reference sequence). The DNA for the CDR3 is TGTGCCAGCAGCTCAACCCCTCTAGCGGATGAGCAGTTCTTC. Protein sequence: CASSSTPLADEQFF.

The rearrangement joins TRBV2 to TRBJ1-2; D uncertain. This CDR3 region has 13 residues. The germline CDR1 and CDR2 sequences are SNHLY and FYNNEI. With 3 bases removed from V and 4 bases from J, the gap between germline ends came to 9 bases. In nucleotides, the CDR3 is TGTGCCAGCAGTGATCTTGGTACCTATGGCTACACCTTC. It is translated as CASSDLGTYGYTF. The full variable domain, with the rest looked up from reference TRBV2 and TRBJ1-2, is EPEVTQTPSHQVTQMGQEVILRCVPISNHLYFYWYRQILGQKVEFLVSFYNNEISEKSEIFDDQFSVERPDGSNFTLKIRSTKLEDSAMYFCASSDLGTYGYTFGSGTRLTVV.

This chain uses TRBV19 with TRBJ1-1; 10 nucleotides align to TRBD1. The CDR3 consists of 16 residues. CDR1 LNHDA and CDR2 SQIVND come from the germline V gene (reference sequence). V was clipped by 10 bases and J by 3 bases; unmatched bases: 14. The CDR3 region has the DNA TGTGCCACCCGATCGGGGGCCGGACAGGGGGACACTGAAGCTTTCTTT. Translating gives CATRSGAGQGDTEAFF.

The chain has TRBV27 and TRBJ1-5; TRBD1 might be the D (5 bases). The V end lost 1 base, the J end lost 2 bases, and 18 bases lay between the germline ends. This CDR3 is built from 18 residues. CDR1 MNHEY and CDR2 SMNVEV come from the germline V gene (reference sequence). CDR3 sequence (DNA): TGTGCCAGCAGTTTATTTTCCCCTACTAGGGGAGGCAATCAGCCCCAGCATTTT. Translation: CASSLFSPTRGGNQPQHF.

The CDR3 is CASTSSTGYEQYF. The CDR3 nucleotides read TGTGCCAGCACCTCATCGACAGGCTACGAGCAGTACTTC. The rearrangement uses TRBV13 and TRBJ2-7; D is possibly TRBD1 (6 bases). V lost 7 bases, J lost 3 bases, and 13 bases lay in between. The CDR3 runs to 13 residues. The germline V gene encodes CDR1 PRHDT and CDR2 FYEKMQ (reference sequence).

CDR3 amino acids: CASSPSTGPIMEQYF. Here the CDR3 DNA reads TGTGCCAGCAGCCCATCGACGGGCCCAATCATGGAGCAGTACTTC. This rearrangement joins TRBV9 to TRBJ2-7; D gene unclear. CDR3 size: 15 residues. Trimming took off 4 bases at V and 7 bases at J, with 21 bases between the two ends. CDR1 is SGDLS, CDR2 YYNGEE, per germline.

The chain employs TRBV6-1 and TRBJ1-5; 8 nucleotides align to TRBD1. V shed 6 bases and J 6 bases; nucleotides not matched to a gene: 4. This CDR3 has 13 residues. Per the germline V gene, CDR1 is MNHNS and CDR2 is SASEGT. This CDR3 is CASSLDRAQPQHF. The DNA for the CDR3 is TGTGCCAGCAGCCTGGACAGGGCTCAGCCCCAGCATTTT.

The chain carries TRBV6-5 and TRBJ1-1; D perhaps matches TRBD1 (5 bases). The germline gives CDR1 MNHEY, CDR2 SVGAGI. The V and J ends lost 4 bases and 10 bases respectively, with 22 bases between them. The CDR3 extends over 15 amino acids. CDR3 amino acids: CASSSPLGASGRAFF. Written as DNA, the CDR3 is TGTGCCAGCAGTTCCCCTCTCGGGGCCAGCGGTAGAGCTTTCTTT.

V is TRBV6-5 and J is TRBJ1-2; D gene unclear. The germline gives CDR1 MNHEY, CDR2 SVGAGI. The CDR3 is made up of 16 amino acids. V lost 0 bases to trimming and J lost 4 bases, with 15 bases between them. The CDR3 protein is CASSYSISPGPYGYTF. The CDR3 coding sequence is TGTGCCAGCAGTTACTCGATATCCCCGGGTCCCTATGGCTACACCTTC.

The V call is TRBV7-9, the J call TRBJ1-1, with D perhaps TRBD1 (5 bases). The CDR3 contains 14 residues. Trimming pared 1 base from V and 1 base from J, leaving 7 bases between. Germline values: CDR1 SEHNR, CDR2 FQNEAQ (reference sequence). In DNA form, the CDR3 reads TGTGCCAGCAGCTTAGGAGGGGCGAACACTGAAGCTTTCTTT. Its protein product is CASSLGGANTEAFF.

CDR3 DNA: TGTGCCAGTAGTACCGCCGGGGGGATCGCGAACACCGGGGAGCTGTTTTTT. Translation gives CASSTAGGIANTGELFF. The chain employs TRBV19 and TRBJ2-2, with 7 bases that match TRBD2. This CDR3 region has 17 residues. Looked up from germline, CDR1 is LNHDA and CDR2 is SQIVND (reference sequence). The V and J ends lost 4 bases and 0 bases, in that order; junction bases with no gene match: 8.

The chain links TRBV11-1 to TRBJ1-1; the D gene is possibly TRBD1 (6 bases). CDR3 length equals 15 residues. The V gene's germline CDR1 is SGHAT and CDR2 FQDESV (reference sequence). The V end lost 2 bases, the J end lost 0 bases, and 10 bases lay between the germline ends. The chain's CDR3 is CASSLLGGLNTEAFF. The CDR3 DNA reads TGTGCCAGCAGCTTATTAGGGGGGTTGAACACTGAAGCTTTCTTT.

The V gene is TRBV6-5, the J gene TRBJ2-7, with D unresolved. V lost 0 bases and J lost 2, with 8 bases in between. Germline assignment: CDR1 MNHEY and CDR2 SVGAGI. The CDR3 is 14 amino acids. The CDR3 protein is CASSYSRSTYEQYF. CDR3 DNA: TGTGCCAGCAGTTACTCGAGATCAACCTACGAGCAGTACTTC.

The chain has TRBV19 and TRBJ2-1; TRBD1 matches at 9 bases. Looked up from germline, CDR1 is LNHDA and CDR2 is SQIVND (reference sequence). The CDR3 covers 13 residues. Written as DNA, the CDR3 is TGTGCGGTCGGGACAGGGACGTACAATGAGCAGTTCTTC. The encoded protein is CAVGTGTYNEQFF.

V and J are TRBV9 and TRBJ2-6; TRBD1 might be the D (5 bases). This CDR3 region has 15 residues. Per the germline V gene, CDR1 is SGDLS and CDR2 is YYNGEE. V was shortened by 4 bases and J by 8 bases, with 16 bases between the two germline ends. The CDR3 spells CASSPGSLGPNVLTF. In nucleotides, the CDR3 is TGTGCCAGCAGCCCCGGTTCTCTGGGGCCCAACGTCCTGACTTTC.